The source of this TCR beta chain is a study of blood T cell repertoires in COVID-19. On this clone: This CDR3 is also generated by other DNA sequences in the sample.

The data were produced by immunoSEQ multiplex PCR, yet TCRdb's version contains in-frame clones alone and is incomplete. The data contain 150,000 to 200,000 clones, 70% to 80% of them singletons. Specimen: PBMCs or T cells enriched from blood (not recorded which). The sequence was obtained from a woman aged 70-85 years in a cohort exposed to, infected with or recovered from COVID-19 (not recorded which).

The CDR3 reads CASSRDRPWGGELFF. In nucleotides, the CDR3 is TGTGCCAGCAGCCGGGACAGGCCTTGGGGCGGGGAGCTGTTTTTT. The rearrangement links TRBV11-3 to TRBJ2-2, with TRBD1 matching over 8 bases. V trimming: 5 bases; J trimming: 7 bases; junction bases outside the gene matches: 9. Germline CDR1 and CDR2: SGHNT and YENEEA. The CDR3 length is 15 residues.